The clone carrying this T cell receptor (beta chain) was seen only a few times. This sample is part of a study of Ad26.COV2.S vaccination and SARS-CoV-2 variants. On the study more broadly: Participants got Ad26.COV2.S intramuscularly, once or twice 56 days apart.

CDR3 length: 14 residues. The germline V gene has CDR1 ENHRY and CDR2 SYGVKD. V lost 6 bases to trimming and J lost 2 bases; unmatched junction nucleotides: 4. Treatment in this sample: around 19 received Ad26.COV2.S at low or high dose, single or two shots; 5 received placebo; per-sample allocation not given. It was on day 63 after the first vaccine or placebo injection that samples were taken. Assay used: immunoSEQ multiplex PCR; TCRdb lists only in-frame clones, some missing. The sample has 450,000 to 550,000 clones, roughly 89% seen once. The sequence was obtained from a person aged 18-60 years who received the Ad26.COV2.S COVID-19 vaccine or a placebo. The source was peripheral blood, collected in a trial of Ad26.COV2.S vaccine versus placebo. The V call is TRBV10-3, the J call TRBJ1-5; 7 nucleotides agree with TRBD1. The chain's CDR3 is CAIRAGTGNQPQHF. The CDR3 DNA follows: TGTGCCATCAGGGCCGGGACAGGCAATCAGCCCCAGCATTTT.